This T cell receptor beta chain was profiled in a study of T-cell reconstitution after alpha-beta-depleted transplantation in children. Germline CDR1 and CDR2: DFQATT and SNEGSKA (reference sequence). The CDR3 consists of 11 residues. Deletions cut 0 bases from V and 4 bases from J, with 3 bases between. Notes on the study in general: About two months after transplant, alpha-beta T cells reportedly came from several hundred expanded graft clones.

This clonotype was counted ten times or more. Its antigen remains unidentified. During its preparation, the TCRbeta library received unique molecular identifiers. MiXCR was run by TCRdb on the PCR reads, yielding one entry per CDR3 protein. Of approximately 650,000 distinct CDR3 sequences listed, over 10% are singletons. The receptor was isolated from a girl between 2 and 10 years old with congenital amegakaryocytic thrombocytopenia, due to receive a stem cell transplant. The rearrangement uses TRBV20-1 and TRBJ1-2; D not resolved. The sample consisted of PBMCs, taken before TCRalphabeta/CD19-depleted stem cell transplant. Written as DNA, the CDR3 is TGCAGTGCTAGAGAAGCCTATGGCTACACCTTC. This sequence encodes CSAREAYGYTF.